The 30 T cell receptor beta chains listed next were all sequenced from one sample in a study of blood T cells in healthy people across ages. Then a second PCR, running about 6 to 12 cycles, was carried out with a sample-barcoded 5' primer and a J-beta primer mix. TCRdb analysed the 5' RACE reads with MiXCR anew, one entry per CDR3 protein. Of 1,500,000 or so distinct CDR3 sequences listed, roughly two fifths are singletons. Sequenced sample: blood. These receptors all stem from a woman aged 18-29 years in good health.

The rearrangement joins TRBV6-2 or TRBV6-3 to TRBJ2-3; a possible D gene is TRBD2 (6 bases). The CDR3 has 15 residues. Germline assignment: CDR1 MNHEY and CDR2 SVGEGT. V gave up 5 bases and J gave up 1 base, with 13 bases separating them. The CDR3 DNA sequence: TGTGCCAGCAGTGCCCTAGCGCACCGCACAGATACGCAGTATTTT. As protein: CASSALAHRTDTQYF.

At least ten counts were recorded for this clonotype. The V call is TRBV12-3 or TRBV12-4, the J call TRBJ1-1; D perhaps matches TRBD1 (5 bases). The V end was cut by 6 bases, the J end by 6 bases, with 17 bases between. This CDR3 contains 14 residues. The CDR3 DNA follows: TGTGCCAGCAGCTCAGACCCAGGGCGGCCTGAAGCTTTCTTT. It translates to CASSSDPGRPEAFF.

V and J are TRBV6-2 or TRBV6-3 and TRBJ2-3; no clear D. Per the germline V gene, CDR1 is MNHEY and CDR2 is SVGEGT. CDR3 length: 12 residues. Trimming removed 4 bases from V and 7 bases from J, with 9 bases in between. The CDR3 loop reads CASSSVVNTQYF. The CDR3, as DNA: TGTGCCAGCAGTTCGGTCGTTAATACGCAGTATTTT.

Concerning this clonotype itself: This could be a read error, since a much larger clone is one nucleotide away. The genes are TRBV5-4 and TRBJ2-1; 9 nucleotides match TRBD2. The J call is uncertain, as TRBJ2-7 better fits the DNA end. The CDR3 consists of 17 residues. Germline V gives CDR1 SGHNT, CDR2 YYREEE (reference sequence). For the CDR3, the DNA is TGTGCCAGCAGCTTGTCTAGCGGGGAAGGCTCCTACAATGAGCAGTACTTC. This translates into CASSLSSGEGSYNEQYF.

This clonotype appeared many times. The V gene is TRBV6-6, the J gene TRBJ2-1; D not resolved. Germline CDR1 MNHNY, CDR2 SVGAGI (reference sequence). The CDR3 has 11 residues. V lost 4 bases and J 6 bases, leaving 4 bases between the germline ends. This CDR3 is CASSWANEQFF. The CDR3 DNA is TGTGCCAGCAGTTGGGCCAATGAGCAGTTCTTC.

V gene TRBV27 combines with J gene TRBJ1-1; unclear D gene. Trimming took off 6 bases at V and 6 bases at J, with 8 bases between the two ends. The CDR3 sequence is 11 residues long. Per the germline V gene, CDR1 is MNHEY and CDR2 is SMNVEV (reference sequence). The DNA of the CDR3 is TGTGCCAGCAGGGGTAGCGCTGAAGCTTTCTTT. It translates to CASRGSAEAFF.

V is TRBV6-2 or TRBV6-3 and J is TRBJ2-7; D unresolved. The CDR3 has 13 residues. The germline V gene encodes CDR1 MNHEY and CDR2 SVGEGT. Trimming took off 5 bases at V and 3 bases at J, with 11 bases between the two ends. CDR3 region: CASSRLDGYEQYF. DNA for the CDR3: TGTGCCAGCAGTCGACTGGATGGCTACGAGCAGTACTTC.

The chain couples TRBV24-1 to TRBJ2-5; D gene uncertain. CDR3 length: 16 residues. From germline, CDR1 is KGHDR and CDR2 SFDVKD. V lost 4 bases and J 3 bases, leaving 17 bases between the germline ends. In nucleotides, the CDR3 is TGTGCCACCAGTGAACCGGTGGGTCCCAGAGAAGAGACCCAGTACTTC. This sequence encodes CATSEPVGPREETQYF.

CDR3 coding DNA: TGTGCCAGCAGCTTCGCGACAGGTTCCTACGAGCAGTACTTC. Protein: CASSFATGSYEQYF. The chain carries TRBV7-9 and TRBJ2-7; weak D call: TRBD1 (6 bases). CDR3 length: 14 amino acids. Germline V lookup: CDR1 SEHNR, CDR2 FQNEAQ (reference sequence). V shed 3 bases and J shed 1 base, with 10 bases lying between them.

This clonotype was seen only a few times. V is TRBV4-3 and J is TRBJ1-2; tentative D call: TRBD1 (5 bases). Trimming cost V 1 base and J 4 bases, with 16 bases left between them. Germline V gene data show CDR1 as LGHNA and CDR2 as YSLEER. The CDR3 length is 16 residues. The CDR3 DNA sequence: TGCGCCAGCAGCCAAGTTGGAACAGGCGCACTCTATGGCTACACCTTC. It is translated as CASSQVGTGALYGYTF.

This clonotype was seen a few times. The chain links TRBV18 to TRBJ2-5; D could derive from TRBD1 or TRBD2 (5 bases each). The germline V and J ends were trimmed by 4 bases and 3 bases, with 12 bases remaining between them. The CDR3 sequence is 14 residues long. The germline V gene has CDR1 KGHSH and CDR2 LQKENI. The DNA of the CDR3 is TGTGCCAGCTCACTGGGACGGGCCGAAGAGACCCAGTACTTC. Translated, it gives CASSLGRAEETQYF.

The CDR3 sequence is CASSPRGGDNEQFF. DNA for the CDR3: TGTGCCAGCAGTCCCCGTGGGGGAGACAATGAGCAGTTCTTC. The V gene is TRBV27, the J gene TRBJ2-1; D tentatively reads TRBD1 or TRBD2 (5 bases each). CDR3 size: 14 residues. Germline V gene lookup returns CDR1 MNHEY and CDR2 SMNVEV (reference sequence). The V and J ends lost 5 bases and 5 bases respectively, with 13 bases between them.

Regarding this clonotype: Germline and junction disagree at one end, which may indicate a read error. The chain has TRBV2 and TRBJ1-2; 9 nucleotides line up with TRBD1. The CDR3 spans 17 residues. Germline values: CDR1 SNHLY, CDR2 FYNNEI. In DNA form, the CDR3 reads TGTGCCGGCAGTGAAGCGATTCTTAGGGACAGGGCGGATGGCTACACCTTC. The encoded protein is CAGSEAILRDRADGYTF.

In its sample, this clonotype was seen many times. V gene TRBV5-4 combines with J gene TRBJ2-7, with 8 bases lining up with TRBD1. CDR1 and CDR2 (germline): SGHNT, YYREEE (reference sequence). CDR3 size: 13 residues. Trimming removed 4 bases from V and 1 base from J; junction bases left unmatched: 1. CDR3 DNA sequence: TGTGCCAGCAGCCGGGACAGGTCCTACGAGCAGTACTTC. It translates to CASSRDRSYEQYF.

This clonotype has only a few counts. At one end, the junction sequence differs from germline, possibly due to a read error. The chain carries TRBV19 and TRBJ1-2, with a weak D call TRBD1 (5 bases). Per the germline V gene, CDR1 is LNHDA and CDR2 is SQIVND (reference sequence). The CDR3 is 13 amino acids. The CDR3 here is CASMRGGGYAYTF. For the CDR3, the DNA is TGTGCCAGTATGAGGGGCGGCGGCTATGCCTACACCTTC.

This clonotype has more than one count but fewer than ten. The gene calls are TRBV5-1 and TRBJ2-7; the D gene is possibly TRBD2 (5 bases). V was pared by 2 bases and J by 0 bases, with 12 bases between. This CDR3 is built from 15 residues. The germline gives CDR1 SGHRS, CDR2 YFSETQ. CDR3 sequence reads: CASSFVFGGSYEQYF. For the CDR3, the DNA is TGCGCCAGCAGCTTTGTTTTTGGAGGCTCCTACGAGCAGTACTTC.

The rearrangement links TRBV6-2 or TRBV6-3 to TRBJ1-1, with D hard to call. Looked up from germline, CDR1 is MNHEY and CDR2 is SVGEGT. V lost 6 bases and J lost 7, with 12 bases in between. This CDR3 region has 12 residues. CDR3 sequence reads: CASSPYPNEAFF. Here the CDR3 DNA reads TGTGCCAGCAGCCCTTATCCCAATGAAGCTTTCTTT.

The table lists this clonotype with a few counts. V is TRBV30 and J is TRBJ1-2, with 9 nucleotides matching TRBD1. The trim removed 0 bases at V and 7 bases at J, leaving 6 bases unmatched. Germline V lookup: CDR1 GTSNPN, CDR2 SVGIG (reference sequence). This CDR3 comprises 14 residues. The CDR3 nucleotides read TGTGCCTGGAGTGTACAGGGGGCGGGGAGTGGCTACACCTTC. This encodes CAWSVQGAGSGYTF.

The table lists this clonotype with many counts. This chain links TRBV29-1 with TRBJ2-3, with D possibly matching TRBD1 (5 bases). The CDR3 consists of 15 residues. The V end lost 6 bases, the J end lost 0 bases, and 16 bases lay between the germline ends. The germline V gene encodes CDR1 SQVTM and CDR2 ANQGSEA. The CDR3 spells CSVRKGDFSTDTQYF. CDR3 DNA sequence: TGCAGCGTGAGAAAAGGGGATTTTAGCACAGATACGCAGTATTTT.

This clonotype was counted only a few times. The genes are TRBV5-6 and TRBJ1-1; no clear D. The CDR3 loop spans 14 amino acids. The V gene lost 3 bases and the J gene lost 4 bases, with 13 bases spanning the gap. Germline CDR1 SGHDT, CDR2 YYEEEE. CDR3 residues: CASSWSSGPTEAFF. The CDR3 nucleotides read TGTGCCAGCAGCTGGTCGAGCGGCCCCACTGAAGCTTTCTTT.

The chain uses TRBV5-1 and TRBJ2-5, with 11 bases lining up with TRBD1. This CDR3 is built from 15 residues. Germline CDR1 and CDR2: SGHRS and YFSETQ. The V and J ends lost 4 bases and 4 bases, in that order; junction bases with no gene match: 6. The CDR3 reads CASSAGTGGIETQYF. The CDR3 bases are TGCGCCAGCAGCGCCGGGACAGGGGGAATAGAGACCCAGTACTTC.

This chain uses TRBV20-1 with TRBJ2-5, with D unclear. Germline values: CDR1 DFQATT, CDR2 SNEGSKA (reference sequence). Trimming pared 0 bases from V and 11 bases from J, leaving 22 bases between. There are 15 residues in the CDR3. The CDR3 nucleotides are TGCAGTGCTAGAGAACATGGGCCGGCCTACAATGAGCAGTACTTC. Its protein product is CSAREHGPAYNEQYF.

This clonotype turned up a few times. This chain joins TRBV18 and TRBJ2-7; 10 nucleotides match TRBD2. Germline V lookup: CDR1 KGHSH, CDR2 LQKENI. The CDR3 sequence is 15 residues long. The ends lost 3 bases at V and 0 bases at J; junction bases unmatched: 2. In DNA, the CDR3 is TGTGCCAGCTCACCGGCTAGCGGGAGCTCCTACGAGCAGTACTTC. Its protein product is CASSPASGSSYEQYF.

This clonotype occurred a few times. V usage is TRBV7-2 and J usage is TRBJ2-7; D not resolved. Germline V gene data show CDR1 as SGHTA and CDR2 as FQGNSA. V gave up 4 bases and J gave up 7 bases, with 11 bases separating them. CDR3 length equals 12 residues. CDR3 coding DNA: TGTGCCAGCAGCTGGTCCCGGAGTGAGCAGTACTTC. The encoded protein is CASSWSRSEQYF. The entire variable domain, with the rest obtained from reference TRBV7-2 and TRBJ2-7, is as follows: GAGVSQSPSNKVTEKGKDVELRCDPISGHTALYWYRQSLGQGLEFLIYFQGNSAPDKSGLPSDRFSAERTGGSVSTLTIQRTQQEDSAVYLCASSWSRSEQYFGPGTRLTVT.

In this sample, this clonotype turned up once. The chain has TRBV18 and TRBJ2-6, with D tentatively TRBD1 (6 bases). Trimming pared 5 bases from V and 2 bases from J, leaving 10 bases between. Germline V gene sequence: CDR1 KGHSH, CDR2 LQKENI. This CDR3 is 15 amino acids long. This chain's CDR3 is CASSSDSTGANVLTF. The CDR3 nucleotides read TGTGCCAGCTCATCGGACAGTACTGGGGCCAACGTCCTGACTTTC.

The chain employs TRBV27 and TRBJ1-4; unclear D gene. The germline V gene encodes CDR1 MNHEY and CDR2 SMNVEV (reference sequence). This CDR3 spans 15 amino acids. V gave up 4 bases and J gave up 8 bases, with 17 bases separating them. CDR3 loop: CASSSRPTPGEKLFF. In DNA, the CDR3 is TGTGCCAGCAGTTCCCGTCCGACACCGGGGGAAAAACTGTTTTTT.

The chain links TRBV27 to TRBJ1-2; the D gene is possibly TRBD1 (6 bases). V was shortened by 5 bases and J by 0 bases, with 13 bases between the two germline ends. The germline V gene encodes CDR1 MNHEY and CDR2 SMNVEV (reference sequence). The CDR3 spans 15 residues. This CDR3 is CASSPGDTSNYGYTF. In DNA, the CDR3 is TGTGCCAGCAGTCCGGGGGACACTTCTAACTATGGCTACACCTTC.

The chain combines TRBV6-1 with TRBJ2-3; D gene unclear. Germline assignment: CDR1 MNHNS and CDR2 SASEGT. The CDR3 has 12 residues. Deletions cut 2 bases from V and 4 bases from J, with 4 bases between. DNA for the CDR3: TGTGCCAGCAGTGAATCGGCAGATACGCAGTATTTT. This translates into CASSESADTQYF.

As concerns this clonotype: Germline and junction disagree at one end, which may indicate a read error. The V call is TRBV5-1, the J call TRBJ2-2; TRBD2 aligns across 7 bases. This CDR3 is 15 amino acids long. The germline V gene encodes CDR1 SGHRS and CDR2 YFSETQ. As DNA, the CDR3 is TGCGCCAGCAGCTCCGACCCGGGAGGCACCGGGAAGCTGTTTTTT. It yields the protein CASSSDPGGTGKLFF.

This clonotype was seen only a few times. In nucleotides, the CDR3 is TGTGCCAGCAGCCTCGCGACTAGCTGGTCCTACGAGCAGTACTTC. This encodes CASSLATSWSYEQYF. The J gene is TRBJ2-7, the V gene TRBV7-9; TRBD2 matches 7 bases. The CDR3 covers 15 residues. V lost 5 bases to trimming and J lost 1 base; unmatched junction nucleotides: 8. Germline CDR1 and CDR2: SEHNR and FQNEAQ (reference sequence).